A selection of T cell receptor beta chains follows, all from one sample in a study of blood T cell repertoires in COVID-19. Sequenced by immunoSEQ multiplex PCR; TCRdb stores in-frame clones only, minus some. The sample includes about 170,000 clones, roughly 88% seen only once; the top ten take 1.2%. Sequencing was carried out using peripheral blood. All receptors come from a man aged 55 to 70 who had recovered from COVID-19. Each CDR3 is given with its conserved first and last residue. Fields, in order: CDR3 length, J gene, D gene, V gene, clone size, CDR3 protein, CDR3 DNA. The D gene is left open where the match is weak. Expanded clones are given a class, and other clones once, few, many or no size at all.

CDR3 length: 13
J gene: TRBJ1-1
D gene: -
V gene: TRBV10-3
clone size: -
CDR3 protein: CAIRNNSPGGPFF
CDR3 DNA: TGTGCCATCAGGAACAATAGTCCCGGTGGGCCTTTCTTT

CDR3 length: 11
J gene: TRBJ1-2
D gene: -
V gene: TRBV20-1
clone size: -
CDR3 protein: CSATESYGYTF
CDR3 DNA: TGCAGTGCAACGGAGTCTTATGGCTACACCTTC

CDR3 length: 16
J gene: TRBJ2-7
D gene: TRBD1
V gene: TRBV25-1
clone size: few
CDR3 protein: CASSPTAQGAPYEQYF
CDR3 DNA: TGTGCCAGCAGTCCAACCGCACAGGGGGCCCCCTACGAGCAGTACTTC

CDR3 length: 15
J gene: TRBJ2-3
D gene: -
V gene: TRBV7-2
clone size: -
CDR3 protein: CASSPGYLSTDTQYF
CDR3 DNA: TGTGCCAGCAGCCCGGGATACCTAAGCACAGATACGCAGTATTTT

CDR3 length: 17
J gene: TRBJ2-3
D gene: TRBD1
V gene: TRBV19
clone size: -
CDR3 protein: CASSRTGPGQGTDTQYF
CDR3 DNA: TGTGCCAGTAGTAGGACCGGCCCGGGACAGGGAACCGATACGCAGTATTTT

CDR3 length: 14
J gene: TRBJ2-1
D gene: TRBD1
V gene: TRBV24-1
clone size: -
CDR3 protein: CATSDPGQHNEQFF
CDR3 DNA: TGTGCCACCAGTGATCCGGGACAGCACAATGAGCAGTTCTTC

CDR3 length: 12
J gene: TRBJ1-2
D gene: -
V gene: TRBV3-1/TRBV3-2
clone size: -
CDR3 protein: CASSQSLYGYTF
CDR3 DNA: TGTGCCAGCAGCCAGTCCCTCTATGGCTACACCTTC

CDR3 length: 15
J gene: TRBJ2-6
D gene: -
V gene: TRBV6-2/TRBV6-3
clone size: once
CDR3 protein: CASSPAYSGANVLTF
CDR3 DNA: TGTGCCAGCAGCCCCGCGTACTCTGGGGCCAACGTCCTGACTTTC

CDR3 length: 14
J gene: TRBJ1-1
D gene: TRBD1
V gene: TRBV3-1/TRBV3-2
clone size: -
CDR3 protein: CASSRRTGRTEAFF
CDR3 DNA: TGTGCCAGCAGCCGCCGGACAGGGAGGACTGAAGCTTTCTTT

CDR3 length: 12
J gene: TRBJ2-1
D gene: -
V gene: TRBV7-2
clone size: -
CDR3 protein: CASSLQGSEQFF
CDR3 DNA: TGTGCCAGCAGCTTACAGGGGTCCGAGCAGTTCTTC

CDR3 length: 15
J gene: TRBJ1-2
D gene: -
V gene: TRBV5-1
clone size: -
CDR3 protein: CASSLVPGDNYGYTF
CDR3 DNA: TGCGCCAGCAGCTTGGTCCCAGGGGATAACTATGGCTACACCTTC

CDR3 length: 15
J gene: TRBJ1-1
D gene: TRBD1
V gene: TRBV25-1
clone size: -
CDR3 protein: CASSDPTGGDTEAFF
CDR3 DNA: TGTGCCAGCAGTGACCCCACAGGGGGGGACACTGAAGCTTTCTTT

CDR3 length: 14
J gene: TRBJ1-1
D gene: TRBD1
V gene: TRBV5-1
clone size: -
CDR3 protein: CASSTQDRDTEAFF
CDR3 DNA: TGCGCCAGCAGCACCCAAGACAGGGACACTGAAGCTTTCTTT

CDR3 length: 15
J gene: TRBJ1-5
D gene: TRBD1
V gene: TRBV6-1
clone size: once
CDR3 protein: CASSETGTDNQPQHF
CDR3 DNA: TGTGCCAGCAGTGAAACCGGGACAGACAATCAGCCCCAGCATTTT

CDR3 length: 15
J gene: TRBJ1-5
D gene: -
V gene: TRBV7-8
clone size: -
CDR3 protein: CASSSRQGGYQPQHF
CDR3 DNA: TGTGCCAGCAGCTCCCGTCAGGGTGGTTATCAGCCCCAGCATTTT

CDR3 length: 14
J gene: TRBJ2-7
D gene: -
V gene: TRBV5-1
clone size: few
CDR3 protein: CASSLVSQTYEQYF
CDR3 DNA: TGCGCCAGCAGCTTGGTTTCTCAGACCTACGAGCAGTACTTC

CDR3 length: 15
J gene: TRBJ1-4
D gene: -
V gene: TRBV4-1
clone size: -
CDR3 protein: CASSQEGTGSEKLFF
CDR3 DNA: TGCGCCAGCAGCCAAGAGGGAACAGGGAGTGAAAAACTGTTTTTT

CDR3 length: 13
J gene: TRBJ2-3
D gene: TRBD2
V gene: TRBV9
clone size: -
CDR3 protein: CARAGVITDTQYF
CDR3 DNA: TGTGCCAGAGCGGGGGTTATAACAGATACGCAGTATTTT

CDR3 length: 15
J gene: TRBJ1-1
D gene: TRBD1
V gene: TRBV4-1
clone size: -
CDR3 protein: CASSQVGTGGTEAFF
CDR3 DNA: TGCGCCAGCAGCCAAGTGGGGACAGGGGGGACTGAAGCTTTCTTT

CDR3 length: 15
J gene: TRBJ1-2
D gene: -
V gene: TRBV7-9
clone size: -
CDR3 protein: CASSLSTGSTYGYTF
CDR3 DNA: TGTGCCAGCAGCTTATCCACAGGCTCGACCTATGGCTACACCTTC

CDR3 length: 15
J gene: TRBJ1-2
D gene: -
V gene: TRBV29-1
clone size: few
CDR3 protein: CSVLPGATDSYGYTF
CDR3 DNA: TGCAGCGTCCTACCAGGGGCTACGGACAGCTATGGCTACACCTTC

CDR3 length: 14
J gene: TRBJ1-2
D gene: TRBD1
V gene: TRBV7-3
clone size: -
CDR3 protein: CASSQDRGSNGYTF
CDR3 DNA: TGTGCCAGCAGCCAAGACAGGGGATCCAATGGCTACACCTTC

CDR3 length: 16
J gene: TRBJ2-7
D gene: TRBD1
V gene: TRBV4-2
clone size: few
CDR3 protein: CASSQYIDRATGEQYF
CDR3 DNA: TGTGCCAGCAGCCAATATATAGACAGGGCGACGGGCGAGCAGTACTTC

CDR3 length: 15
J gene: TRBJ1-4
D gene: -
V gene: TRBV4-2
clone size: many
CDR3 protein: CASSQGGATNEKLFF
CDR3 DNA: TGTGCCAGCAGCCAAGGCGGAGCAACTAATGAAAAACTGTTTTTT

CDR3 length: 12
J gene: TRBJ2-7
D gene: -
V gene: TRBV5-1
clone size: -
CDR3 protein: CASSSGGYEQYF
CDR3 DNA: TGCGCCAGCAGCTCGGGTGGATACGAGCAGTACTTC

CDR3 length: 13
J gene: TRBJ1-1
D gene: -
V gene: TRBV19
clone size: -
CDR3 protein: CASSRREATEAFF
CDR3 DNA: TGTGCCAGTAGCCGGAGGGAGGCCACTGAAGCTTTCTTT

CDR3 length: 13
J gene: TRBJ1-3
D gene: -
V gene: TRBV19
clone size: -
CDR3 protein: CASSNLSGNTIYF
CDR3 DNA: TGTGCCAGTAGTAATCTCTCTGGAAACACCATATATTTT

CDR3 length: 17
J gene: TRBJ1-5
D gene: -
V gene: TRBV4-2
clone size: many
CDR3 protein: CASSQGSGEDGNQPQHF
CDR3 DNA: TGTGCCAGCAGCCAAGGCTCGGGAGAGGATGGGAATCAGCCCCAGCATTTT

CDR3 length: 14
J gene: TRBJ1-2
D gene: TRBD1
V gene: TRBV30
clone size: -
CDR3 protein: CAWSPLQGAYGYTF
CDR3 DNA: TGTGCCTGGAGCCCGCTACAGGGGGCGTATGGCTACACCTTC

CDR3 length: 16
J gene: TRBJ2-4
D gene: TRBD1
V gene: TRBV7-9
clone size: -
CDR3 protein: CASSPWTGLTKNIQYF
CDR3 DNA: TGTGCCAGCAGCCCTTGGACAGGGCTAACCAAAAACATTCAGTACTTC

CDR3 length: 15
J gene: TRBJ1-6
D gene: -
V gene: TRBV6-1
clone size: -
CDR3 protein: CASSDNTGNNSPLHF
CDR3 DNA: TGTGCCAGCAGTGACAATACAGGGAATAATTCACCCCTCCACTTT

CDR3 length: 15
J gene: TRBJ1-4
D gene: -
V gene: TRBV24-1
clone size: -
CDR3 protein: CATSDSRGLGEKLFF
CDR3 DNA: TGTGCCACCAGTGATTCCAGGGGATTGGGTGAAAAACTGTTTTTT

CDR3 length: 13
J gene: TRBJ2-7
D gene: -
V gene: TRBV7-2
clone size: -
CDR3 protein: CASSLEPGFEQYF
CDR3 DNA: TGTGCCAGCAGCTTAGAACCAGGGTTCGAGCAGTACTTC

CDR3 length: 16
J gene: TRBJ2-3
D gene: -
V gene: TRBV4-2
clone size: -
CDR3 protein: CASQDPSGEAADTQYF
CDR3 DNA: TGTGCCAGCCAGGACCCCAGTGGGGAGGCCGCAGATACGCAGTATTTT

CDR3 length: 14
J gene: TRBJ1-2
D gene: -
V gene: TRBV10-3
clone size: once
CDR3 protein: CAISGSRANYGYTF
CDR3 DNA: TGTGCCATCAGTGGGAGCAGGGCTAACTATGGCTACACCTTC

CDR3 length: 17
J gene: TRBJ2-3
D gene: TRBD1
V gene: TRBV19
clone size: -
CDR3 protein: CASSPIMTGDFRDTQYF
CDR3 DNA: TGTGCCAGTAGTCCAATTATGACAGGGGACTTCAGAGATACGCAGTATTTT

CDR3 length: 13
J gene: TRBJ2-1
D gene: TRBD2
V gene: TRBV6-2/TRBV6-3
clone size: few
CDR3 protein: CASSSAGGKEQFF
CDR3 DNA: TGTGCCAGCAGTTCAGCGGGGGGCAAGGAGCAGTTCTTC

CDR3 length: 15
J gene: TRBJ2-6
D gene: TRBD1
V gene: TRBV27
clone size: once
CDR3 protein: CASKPQGAGANVLTF
CDR3 DNA: TGTGCCAGCAAACCCCAGGGGGCTGGGGCCAACGTCCTGACTTTC

CDR3 length: 15
J gene: TRBJ2-5
D gene: -
V gene: TRBV6-5
clone size: -
CDR3 protein: CASRKTGRGGETQYF
CDR3 DNA: TGTGCCAGCAGGAAGACGGGCCGTGGCGGGGAGACCCAGTACTTC

CDR3 length: 16
J gene: TRBJ1-1
D gene: TRBD1
V gene: TRBV5-1
clone size: -
CDR3 protein: CASSLTAGGENTEAFF
CDR3 DNA: TGCGCCAGCAGCTTGACGGCAGGGGGCGAAAACACTGAAGCTTTCTTT

CDR3 length: 16
J gene: TRBJ2-3
D gene: TRBD1
V gene: TRBV5-1
clone size: -
CDR3 protein: CASSLLSGQGSDTQYF
CDR3 DNA: TGCGCCAGCAGCTTGTTAAGCGGACAGGGGTCAGATACGCAGTATTTT

CDR3 length: 13
J gene: TRBJ1-1
D gene: TRBD1
V gene: TRBV30
clone size: -
CDR3 protein: CAWKDRSVTEAFF
CDR3 DNA: TGTGCCTGGAAGGACAGGTCGGTCACTGAAGCTTTCTTT

CDR3 length: 15
J gene: TRBJ1-1
D gene: -
V gene: TRBV7-2
clone size: -
CDR3 protein: CASSLVRWGDTEAFF
CDR3 DNA: TGTGCCAGCAGCTTAGTTCGTTGGGGGGACACTGAAGCTTTCTTT

CDR3 length: 16
J gene: TRBJ2-5
D gene: -
V gene: TRBV7-7
clone size: -
CDR3 protein: CASSPHTRVWEETQYF
CDR3 DNA: TGTGCTAGCAGCCCCCACACCAGGGTTTGGGAAGAGACCCAGTACTTC

CDR3 length: 16
J gene: TRBJ2-2
D gene: -
V gene: TRBV2
clone size: -
CDR3 protein: CASSETGIANTGELFF
CDR3 DNA: TGTGCCAGCAGTGAAACAGGGATCGCGAACACCGGGGAGCTGTTTTTT

CDR3 length: 15
J gene: TRBJ2-1
D gene: TRBD2
V gene: TRBV6-5
clone size: -
CDR3 protein: CASSLAGGNYNEQFF
CDR3 DNA: TGTGCCAGCAGTCTAGCGGGGGGGAATTACAATGAGCAGTTCTTC

CDR3 length: 16
J gene: TRBJ1-2
D gene: TRBD1
V gene: TRBV6-6
clone size: -
CDR3 protein: CASSYFRTGDNYGYTF
CDR3 DNA: TGTGCCAGCAGTTACTTTAGGACAGGGGATAACTATGGCTACACCTTC

CDR3 length: 14
J gene: TRBJ2-7
D gene: -
V gene: TRBV7-9
clone size: -
CDR3 protein: CASSFSGSSYEQYF
CDR3 DNA: TGTGCCAGCAGCTTTTCCGGTAGCTCCTACGAGCAGTACTTC

CDR3 length: 14
J gene: TRBJ1-2
D gene: TRBD1
V gene: TRBV29-1
clone size: -
CDR3 protein: CSVRDSPANYGYTF
CDR3 DNA: TGCAGCGTCCGGGACAGTCCAGCTAACTATGGCTACACCTTC

CDR3 length: 19
J gene: TRBJ1-4
D gene: -
V gene: TRBV4-2
clone size: -
CDR3 protein: CASSQELGRGDWGNEKLFF
CDR3 DNA: TGTGCCAGCAGCCAAGAGCTAGGCAGGGGAGATTGGGGTAATGAAAAACTGTTTTTT

CDR3 length: 17
J gene: TRBJ2-5
D gene: TRBD2
V gene: TRBV18
clone size: -
CDR3 protein: CASSPPNGPGGKETQYF
CDR3 DNA: TGTGCCAGCTCACCACCTAATGGGCCGGGAGGGAAAGAGACCCAGTACTTC

CDR3 length: 13
J gene: TRBJ1-5
D gene: -
V gene: TRBV11-2
clone size: -
CDR3 protein: CASSPERNQPQHF
CDR3 DNA: TGTGCCAGCAGCCCCGAGAGGAATCAGCCCCAGCATTTT

CDR3 length: 15
J gene: TRBJ2-2
D gene: TRBD1
V gene: TRBV5-1
clone size: few
CDR3 protein: CASSPRQGNTGELFF
CDR3 DNA: TGCGCCAGCAGCCCTCGACAGGGGAACACCGGGGAGCTGTTTTTT

CDR3 length: 14
J gene: TRBJ2-5
D gene: -
V gene: TRBV5-4
clone size: -
CDR3 protein: CAGHLWASQETQYF
CDR3 DNA: TGTGCCGGACACTTGTGGGCCAGCCAAGAGACCCAGTACTTC

CDR3 length: 13
J gene: TRBJ2-3
D gene: -
V gene: TRBV2
clone size: -
CDR3 protein: CASTRDGADTQYF
CDR3 DNA: TGTGCCAGCACCAGGGATGGAGCAGATACGCAGTATTTT

CDR3 length: 14
J gene: TRBJ2-7
D gene: -
V gene: TRBV5-1
clone size: -
CDR3 protein: CASSQDSITYEQYF
CDR3 DNA: TGCGCCAGCAGCCAGGACAGTATTACCTACGAGCAGTACTTC

CDR3 length: 14
J gene: TRBJ1-1
D gene: TRBD1
V gene: TRBV10-2
clone size: -
CDR3 protein: CASRQTGSNTEAFF
CDR3 DNA: TGCGCCAGCAGGCAGACAGGGAGTAACACTGAAGCTTTCTTT

CDR3 length: 12
J gene: TRBJ1-1
D gene: -
V gene: TRBV16
clone size: -
CDR3 protein: CASSLYNTEAFF
CDR3 DNA: TGTGCCAGCAGCCTTTATAACACTGAAGCTTTCTTT

CDR3 length: 17
J gene: TRBJ2-2
D gene: TRBD1
V gene: TRBV3-1/TRBV3-2
clone size: -
CDR3 protein: CASSQKGTGGITGELFF
CDR3 DNA: TGTGCCAGCAGCCAGAAAGGGACAGGGGGGATCACCGGGGAGCTGTTTTTT

CDR3 length: 16
J gene: TRBJ1-2
D gene: TRBD1
V gene: TRBV18
clone size: -
CDR3 protein: CASSPGTGARRGGYTF
CDR3 DNA: TGTGCCAGCTCACCGGGGACAGGGGCTCGACGAGGGGGCTACACCTTC